The 15 T cell receptor beta chains in this list originate from one sample, sequenced in a study of cytomegalovirus exposure and HLA in healthy donors. The PCR made use of 60 Vbeta and 13 Jbeta primers. Method: immunoSEQ multiplex PCR; TCRdb's copy keeps in-frame clones and lacks some. This sample has more than 100,000 clones; around 86% occur once, and the top ten carry 2% to 2.5%. The sample consisted of PBMCs. All receptors come from a man aged 30-40 years in good health and CMV-seronegative.

This chain uses TRBV12-5 with TRBJ1-2; a weak D match, TRBD1 (6 bases). This CDR3 contains 16 residues. Trimming pared 1 base from V and 2 bases from J, leaving 14 bases between. Per the germline V gene, CDR1 is LGHNT and CDR2 is FRNRAP. The CDR3 here is CASGLDTGTLNYGYTF. CDR3 DNA sequence: TGTGCTAGTGGTTTGGACACAGGGACATTAAACTATGGCTACACCTTC.

The CDR3 coding sequence is TGTGCCAGCAGTGAAGCGGGGGGTCAGCCCCAGCATTTT. Its protein product is CASSEAGGQPQHF. J is TRBJ1-5 and V is TRBV6-1; TRBD1 is a possible D gene (5 bases). The V gene's germline CDR1 is MNHNS and CDR2 SASEGT. The CDR3 sequence is 13 residues long. With 0 bases removed from V and 6 bases from J, the gap between germline ends came to 6 bases.

J is TRBJ2-3 and V is TRBV7-5; the table's TRBD1 call for D was not verified on the DNA. TRBV7-5 is shown as a pseudogene. This CDR3 is 16 amino acids long. The CDR3 loop reads CARSLGVYRDPDTQYF. CDR3 DNA: TGTGCCAGAAGCTTAGGGGTTTACAGGGATCCAGATACGCAGTATTTT.

V gene TRBV6-1 combines with J gene TRBJ1-2, with TRBD1 matching 7 bases. The CDR3 contains 12 residues. J was trimmed by 8 bases and V by 6 bases; bases with no gene match: 6. CDR1 MNHNS and CDR2 SASEGT come from the germline V gene. CDR3 in amino acids: CASRDRESGYTF. Written as DNA, the CDR3 is TGTGCCAGCAGAGACAGGGAATCCGGCTACACCTTC.

The CDR3 nucleotides are TGTGCCAGCAGTGACGGACAGGGGAACAATCAGCCCCAGCATTTT. Protein: CASSDGQGNNQPQHF. The rearrangement joins TRBV6-1 to TRBJ1-5; 9 nucleotides line up with TRBD1. The CDR3 covers 15 residues. Per germline, CDR1 MNHNS and CDR2 SASEGT. V was clipped by 3 bases and J by 3 bases; unmatched bases: 3.

CDR3 sequence: CASRTQGEGTGELFF. The CDR3 DNA reads TGTGCCAGCAGGACACAGGGTGAAGGGACCGGGGAGCTGTTTTTT. The chain has TRBV6-5 and TRBJ2-2, with D possibly being TRBD1 (6 bases). This CDR3 is built from 15 residues. Trimming removed 6 bases from V and 5 bases from J, with 16 bases in between. Germline loops: CDR1 MNHEY, CDR2 SVGAGI.

The chain recombines TRBV19 with TRBJ1-6, with TRBD1 matching 8 bases. Germline lookup yields CDR1 LNHDA and CDR2 SQIVND (reference sequence). V was clipped by 3 bases and J by 6 bases; unmatched bases: 7. This CDR3 spans 16 amino acids. The CDR3 DNA is TGTGCCAGTAGTATCCCCGGGACAGGCGTTAATTCACCCCTCCACTTT. It is translated as CASSIPGTGVNSPLHF.

The rearrangement joins TRBV15 to TRBJ2-3; D not certain. Germline values: CDR1 LNHNV, CDR2 YYDKDF (reference sequence). The V gene lost 6 bases and the J gene lost 0 bases, with 7 bases spanning the gap. The CDR3 contains 13 residues. The CDR3 sequence is CATSPDSTDTQYF. CDR3 in DNA: TGTGCCACCAGTCCAGATAGCACAGATACGCAGTATTTT. The full variable domain, its missing parts supplied by reference TRBV15 and TRBJ2-3, is DAMVIQNPRYQVTQFGKPVTLSCSQTLNHNVMYWYQQKSSQAPKLLFHYYDKDFNNEADTPDNFQSRRPNTSFCFLDIRSPGLGDTAMYLCATSPDSTDTQYFGPGTRLTVL.

The chain uses TRBV5-1 and TRBJ2-5; 9 bases are a match to TRBD2. The V gene's germline CDR1 is SGHRS and CDR2 YFSETQ. With V trimmed by 0 bases and J by 5 bases, 8 bases remained unmatched. CDR3 length: 16 amino acids. DNA of the CDR3: TGCGCCAGCAGCTTGGCCGGGTTAGCGGGGGCGGAGACCCAGTACTTC. Translation gives CASSLAGLAGAETQYF.

The chain is built from TRBV7-6 and TRBJ1-4, with TRBD1 matching over 10 bases. CDR3 length: 16 residues. The germline CDR1 and CDR2 sequences are SGHVS and FNYEAQ. The V and J ends lost 6 bases and 4 bases, in that order; junction bases with no gene match: 8. CDR3 coding DNA: TGTGCCAGCAGTCTAGACAGGGGGCAAGTTAATGAAAAACTGTTTTTT. It yields the protein CASSLDRGQVNEKLFF.

The V gene is TRBV28, the J gene TRBJ1-5; tentatively, D is TRBD1 (5 bases). The V end was cut by 6 bases, the J end by 6 bases, with 18 bases between. The CDR3 has 15 residues. In germline, CDR1 is MDHEN, CDR2 SYDVKM. The CDR3 coding sequence is TGTGCCAGCAGCGCAGGTGGGGACTGGGGTCAGCCCCAGCATTTT. Translated, it gives CASSAGGDWGQPQHF.

The chain links TRBV2 to TRBJ1-2; 7 nucleotides line up with TRBD1. Germline CDR1 is SNHLY and CDR2 is FYNNEI. The length of the CDR3 is 15 residues. V shed 1 base and J 8 bases; nucleotides not matched to a gene: 10. The CDR3 sequence is CASSEGVGQLLGYTF. The CDR3 nucleotides read TGTGCCAGCAGTGAAGGGGTGGGACAGCTGCTCGGCTACACCTTC.

A note on this clone: This sample includes further DNA sequences coding for the same CDR3. The CDR3 sequence: CASSLGQAYGYTF. The CDR3 DNA sequence: TGTGCCAGCAGTTTAGGGCAGGCTTATGGCTACACCTTC. The gene calls are TRBV28 and TRBJ1-2, with D unclear. CDR1 and CDR2 (germline): MDHEN, SYDVKM. V was pared by 2 bases and J by 5 bases, with 9 bases between. This CDR3 comprises 13 residues.

The chain employs TRBV5-1 and TRBJ2-1; TRBD2 aligns across 9 bases. The CDR3 length is 14 residues. J was trimmed by 12 bases and V by 0 bases; bases with no gene match: 7. Germline lookup yields CDR1 SGHRS and CDR2 YFSETQ. The CDR3 DNA reads as TGCGCCAGCAGCTTGGTCGGCGGGGGGGCCGGGCAGTTCTTC. Its translation: CASSLVGGGAGQFF.

The chain combines TRBV30 with TRBJ2-3, with TRBD2 matching over 7 bases. The CDR3 loop spans 15 amino acids. V lost 3 bases, J lost 1 base, and 7 bases stayed unmatched. The germline V gene has CDR1 GTSNPN and CDR2 SVGIG (reference sequence). DNA of the CDR3: TGTGCCTGGAGGCCCGGGCTAGCGGGCACAGATACGCAGTATTTT. Translated: CAWRPGLAGTDTQYF.